This TCR beta chain comes out of a study of early T cells in non-severe SARS-CoV-2 infection. On the study more broadly: Chains were unpaired, as sequencing was done on bulk RNA from unsorted whole blood. Findings of the study overall: Private and CD4 specificities were missed by VDJdb matching, which favored anti-spike CD8 responses.

V shed 6 bases, J shed 4 bases, and the junction held 9 bases outside the gene matches. Germline V gene sequence: CDR1 MNHNS, CDR2 SASEGT. CDR3 size: 16 residues. The TCR library protocol attached unique molecular identifiers to the individual cDNA molecules. TCRdb processed the 5' RACE reads anew with MiXCR; each CDR3 protein has one entry. The sample yields about 80,000 distinct CDR3 sequences, less than 15% seen once. This clonotype was detected a few times. The antigen is unknown. This rearrangement joins TRBV6-1 to TRBJ2-1, with 10 bases aligning to TRBD2. Here the sequenced sample was whole blood, taken at baseline. This TCR was sampled from an adult who was a healthcare worker with PCR-confirmed SARS-CoV-2 infection or an uninfected control (not recorded which). The donor label of this sample is uncertain. The CDR3 bases are TGTGCCAGCAGCCCAGGACTAGCGGTATGGTACAATGAGCAGTTCTTC. Translated: CASSPGLAVWYNEQFF.